The following is a T cell receptor (beta chain) sequence with its context. Its target is not known. These data come from a study of T cell repertoires in cytomegalovirus infection. About the research overall: Well-studied HLA-B-restricted CMV epitopes were used in the study alongside recently identified HLA-C-restricted ones. Study findings and constraints: Individuals carrying CMV plus the relevant HLA were identified by cumulative frequency of public TCR beta families.

Each CDR3 protein gets one entry after TCRdb re-called the reads with MiXCR. The repertoire includes about 830,000 distinct CDR3 sequences, approximately 32% of them detected once, and around 11% sits in the top ten. The CDR3 is made up of 14 amino acids. Trimming removed 5 bases at V and 3 bases at J, with 14 bases between. Germline CDR1 and CDR2: WSHSY and SAAADI. This TCR was sampled from a human donor in good health (CMV status not recorded). Some clones in this sample may be carry-over from other donors' samples. The chain employs TRBV10-2 and TRBJ2-7; D may be TRBD1 (6 bases). Sequences were derived from cultured CD8+ T cells from PBMCs, sampled from culture after CMV antigen stimulation. CDR3 coding DNA: TGCGCCAGCAGTACAGGGAAACGGGACTACGAGCAGTACTTC. Translation gives CASSTGKRDYEQYF.